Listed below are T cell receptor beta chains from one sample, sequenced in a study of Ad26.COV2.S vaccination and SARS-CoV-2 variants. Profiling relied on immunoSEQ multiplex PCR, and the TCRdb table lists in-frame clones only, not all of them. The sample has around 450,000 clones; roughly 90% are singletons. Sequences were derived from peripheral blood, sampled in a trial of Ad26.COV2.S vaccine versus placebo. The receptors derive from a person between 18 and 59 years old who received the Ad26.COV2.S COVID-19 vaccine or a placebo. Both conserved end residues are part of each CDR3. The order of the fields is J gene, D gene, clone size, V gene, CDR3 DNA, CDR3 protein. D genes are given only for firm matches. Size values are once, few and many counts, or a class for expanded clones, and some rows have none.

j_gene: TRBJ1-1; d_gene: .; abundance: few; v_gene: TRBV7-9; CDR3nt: TGTGCCAGCAGCCCCTGGGGTATAGGGCCTGACACTGAAGCTTTCTTT; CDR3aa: CASSPWGIGPDTEAFF
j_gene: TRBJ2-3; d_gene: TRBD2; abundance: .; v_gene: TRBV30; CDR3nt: TGTGCCTGGATCCGGGGGGTAGGGGATACGCAGTATTTT; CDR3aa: CAWIRGVGDTQYF
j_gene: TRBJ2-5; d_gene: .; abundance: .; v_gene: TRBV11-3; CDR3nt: TGTGCCAGCAGCTTAGGGGAGATCGGAGAGACCCAGTACTTC; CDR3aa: CASSLGEIGETQYF
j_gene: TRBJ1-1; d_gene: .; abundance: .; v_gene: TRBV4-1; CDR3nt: TGCGCCAGCAGCCAAGGAGGGGGAAACACTGAAGCTTTCTTT; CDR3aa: CASSQGGGNTEAFF
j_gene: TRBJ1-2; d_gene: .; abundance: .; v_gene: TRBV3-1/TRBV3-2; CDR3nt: TGTGCCAGCAGCTACTGGACGGGAGGCTATGGCTACACCTTC; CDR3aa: CASSYWTGGYGYTF
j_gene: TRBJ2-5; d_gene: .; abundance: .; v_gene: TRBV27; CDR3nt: TGTGCCAGCAGTTTTGTAGGGGAGGAAGAGACCCAGTACTTC; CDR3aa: CASSFVGEEETQYF
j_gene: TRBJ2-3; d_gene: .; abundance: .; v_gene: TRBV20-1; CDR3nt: TGCAGTGCTAGTTACGGATTCACAGATACGCAGTATTTT; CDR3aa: CSASYGFTDTQYF
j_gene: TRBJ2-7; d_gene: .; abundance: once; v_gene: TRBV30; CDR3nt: TGTGCCTGGAACCCCGACGGGTACGAGCAGTACTTC; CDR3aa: CAWNPDGYEQYF
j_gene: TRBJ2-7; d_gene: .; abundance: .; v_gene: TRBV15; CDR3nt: TGTGCCACCAGCAGAGACCTGTCAGGGCGCTACGAGCAGTACTTC; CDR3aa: CATSRDLSGRYEQYF
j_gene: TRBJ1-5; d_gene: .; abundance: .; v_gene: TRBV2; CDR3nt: TGTGCCAGCAGCGTACAGGGCTTGGGCAATCAGCCCCAGCATTTT; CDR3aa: CASSVQGLGNQPQHF
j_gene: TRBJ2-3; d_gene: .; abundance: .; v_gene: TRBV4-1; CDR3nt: TGCGCCAGCACCGAGAGGGGGACACTAATCACAGATACGCAGTATTTT; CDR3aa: CASTERGTLITDTQYF
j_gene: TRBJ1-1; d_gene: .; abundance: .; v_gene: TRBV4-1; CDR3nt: TGCGCCAGCAGCCAATGGTTGTCTCAAAGTGCTGAAGCTTTCTTT; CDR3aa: CASSQWLSQSAEAFF
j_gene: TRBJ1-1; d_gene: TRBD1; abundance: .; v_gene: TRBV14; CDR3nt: TGTGCCAGCAGCCCCTTAGCGACAGGGGGCACTGAAGCTTTCTTT; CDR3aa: CASSPLATGGTEAFF
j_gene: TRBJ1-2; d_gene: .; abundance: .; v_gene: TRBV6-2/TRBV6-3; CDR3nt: TGTGCCAGCAGTTACGGCCAAATCTATGGCTACACCTTC; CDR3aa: CASSYGQIYGYTF
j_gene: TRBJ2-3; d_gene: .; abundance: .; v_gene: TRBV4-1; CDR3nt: TGCGCCAGCAGCCAAGATGGCGGGGGCACAGATACGCAGTATTTT; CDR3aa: CASSQDGGGTDTQYF
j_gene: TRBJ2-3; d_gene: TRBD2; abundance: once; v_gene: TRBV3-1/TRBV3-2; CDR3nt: TGTGCCAGCAGCCAAGATTTAGCGGGGGGCCCCCCTAGCACAGATACGCAGTATTTT; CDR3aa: CASSQDLAGGPPSTDTQYF
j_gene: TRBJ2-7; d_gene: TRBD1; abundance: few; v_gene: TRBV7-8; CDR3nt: TGTGCCAGCAGCTTGACAGGGATCGAGCAGTACTTC; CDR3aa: CASSLTGIEQYF
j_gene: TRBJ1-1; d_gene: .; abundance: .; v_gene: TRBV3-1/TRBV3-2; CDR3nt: TGTGCCAGCAGCCAAGATGGCGACAGGAACACTGAAGCTTTCTTT; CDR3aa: CASSQDGDRNTEAFF
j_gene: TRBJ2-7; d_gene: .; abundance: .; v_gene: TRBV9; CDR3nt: TGTGCCAGCAGCGTAGTAGGGGACGGATCCTACGAGCAGTACTTC; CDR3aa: CASSVVGDGSYEQYF
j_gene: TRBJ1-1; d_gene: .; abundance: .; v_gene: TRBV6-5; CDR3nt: TGTGCCAGCAGTTATAACAGGTATTTGAACACTGAAGCTTTCTTT; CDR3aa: CASSYNRYLNTEAFF
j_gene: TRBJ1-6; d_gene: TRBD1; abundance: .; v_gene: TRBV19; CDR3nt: TGTGCCAGTAGTATTCTCGGCGGGACAGGAGAAAATTCACCCCTCCACTTT; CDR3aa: CASSILGGTGENSPLHF
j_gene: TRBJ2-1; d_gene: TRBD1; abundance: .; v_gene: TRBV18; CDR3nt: TGTGCCAGCTCAGCCGGGACAGCTACTCTGAATGAGCAGTTCTTC; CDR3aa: CASSAGTATLNEQFF
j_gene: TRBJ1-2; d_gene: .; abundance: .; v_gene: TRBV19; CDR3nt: TGTGCCAGTAGTGGTGGAGGAGGCGGCTATGGCTACACCTTC; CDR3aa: CASSGGGGGYGYTF
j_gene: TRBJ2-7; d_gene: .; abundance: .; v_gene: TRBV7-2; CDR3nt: TGTGCCAGCAGCTTGGAGTCCGCCGCCGAGCAGTACTTC; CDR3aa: CASSLESAAEQYF
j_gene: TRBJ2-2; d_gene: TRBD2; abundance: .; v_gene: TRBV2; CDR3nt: TGTGCCAGCCATATAGGGACTAGCGGATCGAACACCGGGGAGCTGTTTTTT; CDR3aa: CASHIGTSGSNTGELFF
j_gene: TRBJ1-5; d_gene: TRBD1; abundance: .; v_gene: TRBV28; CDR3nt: TGTGCCAGCCTACAGGGGGCAAATCAGCCCCAGCATTTT; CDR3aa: CASLQGANQPQHF
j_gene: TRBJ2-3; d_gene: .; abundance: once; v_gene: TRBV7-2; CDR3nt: TGTGCCAGCAGCTTTAGGTTTGGCACAGATACGCAGTATTTT; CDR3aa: CASSFRFGTDTQYF
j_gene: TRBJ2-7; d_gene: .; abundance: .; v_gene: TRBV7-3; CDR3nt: TGTGCCAGCAGCTATGGATCCGGGGCGCGCGAGCAGTACTTC; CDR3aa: CASSYGSGAREQYF
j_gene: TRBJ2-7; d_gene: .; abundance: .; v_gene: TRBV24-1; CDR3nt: TGTGCCACCAGTGACCCCACAGACGAGCAGTACTTC; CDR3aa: CATSDPTDEQYF